Given below is one T cell receptor beta chain in context. This clonotype was seen a few times. There is no known antigen for this receptor. No clone much larger than this one lies a single base away; base qualities are absent. This sample was included in a study of blood T cells in healthy people across ages (dated by TCRdb to 2015 to 2017). General notes on the study: In model experiments, template switching captured about one uniquely barcoded TCR beta cDNA molecule for every two T cells. To track age-related changes in TCR beta repertoire diversity, the study relied on deep sequencing normalized with unique cDNA molecular identifiers. The donors were divided into four age groups: young (average around 17 years), middle-aged (approximately 39), aged (approximately 59) and long-lived (roughly 86). Using the same blood draw, the study looked at two additional independent replicas of 1 million unique cDNA reads for two donors, one aged 18 to 30 and the other aged 80 or older.

The paper's findings and limits, for the study overall: Compared with the aged group, the long-lived group had more naive CD4+ T cells, fewer expanded clones and increased TCR diversity, suggesting age selection. Conclusive comparison of naive and antigen-experienced compartments was prevented by the profiling of bulk unsorted PBMCs. Because the CMV infection status of the donors was unknown, age-related changes in expanded clonotypes may potentially have been confounded. There was a strong correlation between observed TCR beta diversity and the percentage of naive T cells measured by flow cytometry. Observed TCR beta diversity per million T cells fell roughly linearly with age, and a significant reduction was already apparent by age around 36. Estimates of total diversity based on one million sequenced T cells were considered lower bounds and underestimates.

Library generation was performed with 5' RACE. TCRdb shows the sequencer as Illumina HiSeq 2500. A second about 7 to 12 cycle PCR used a sample-barcoded 5' primer and a J-beta primer mix. A unique molecular identifier was introduced onto each TCR beta cDNA molecule by a template-switch 5' adaptor carrying 12 random nucleotides. Each sample yielded at least 3 million CDR3-containing paired-end reads. The Mint cDNA synthesis kit, primed by a TRBC-specific oligonucleotide, was used to synthesize first-strand cDNA from all RNA. Following uracil-DNA glycosylase treatment, all cDNA underwent a first 18-cycle PCR with the universal primers M1SS and BC2_uni_R. The published analysis was carried out like this. Each sample was normalized by randomly selecting 1 million high-quality reads, each carrying a distinct molecular identifier. Reads with shared molecular identifiers were discarded instead of being binned into consensus sequences. MiTCR, with a Q25 quality threshold and the strictest error-elimination algorithm, was used for CDR3 identification, clonotype clustering and error correction. A nonparametric unseen species model with Euler transformation was used to estimate lower-bound total TCR beta diversity. TCRdb took the public reads, trimmed them with fastp at Q25, ran MiXCR for clone calling and kept in-frame beta chains. Rows with a matching CDR3 protein are joined into one entry that keeps the most common DNA and genes. The V and J calls were determined by TCRdb, not by the authors. The sample table shows some 760,000 distinct CDR3 sequences, and more than 20% are seen once. The ten largest clones capture approximately 4% of the sample.

The roughly 39 donors, aged roughly 6 to 90 years, were systemically healthy Caucasian individuals from Russia. Ten milliliters of peripheral blood were collected from each donor into EDTA-treated Vacutainer tubes. PBMCs were isolated by Ficoll-Paque density-gradient centrifugation, with at least 6 million obtained per sample. Total RNA, at least 6 micrograms per sample, was extracted from PBMCs with Trizol reagent. For every donor, an aliquot of PBMCs went through flow cytometry to measure the percentages of naive CD45RAhigh/CD27high T cells. Counted from cysteine to phenylalanine, this CDR3 has 16 amino acids. The sequence is cut down to CDR3 DNA, 48 bases in frame from base 1. Looking up the germline V gene yields CDR1 SGDLS and CDR2 YYNGEE. In addition, the sample was reused for a study of T cells of mothers and their children. Looking at the second paper: The donors were nine systemically healthy Caucasian individuals, made up of three mothers and their six children. cDNA synthesis consumed the entire amount of extracted RNA, loaded at around 1.5 ug RNA in each 15 ul reaction. Sample barcodes and 2-4 random nucleotides were added via the M1S primer in the second PCR. Over 8 million TCR beta CDR3 reads came from each mother, compared with approximately 2.8 million reads from each child. TCR recombination output is similarly shaped by thymic selection in related and unrelated pairs, with a minor effect exerted by inherited differences. Normalized repertoire overlap in related mother-child pairs was always slightly higher than in unrelated mother-child pairs, but the difference was never significant. Persistent microchimeric T cell clones were not detected, at a sensitivity of about 99 clones per million clonotypes. To look for features that set related mother-child pairs apart from unrelated individuals, the researchers ran deep NGS to compare the TCR beta repertoires of mothers and children. Mothers averaged about 40 +/- 4 years of age and children averaged roughly 11 +/- 4 years. Libraries were sequenced on Illumina HiSeq 2000 with 100+100 nt paired-end reads after adapter ligation with NEBNext reagents. To prevent cross-contamination, the mother and child libraries were prepared one month apart and sequenced in separate runs. For each donor, between about 450,000 and 2,300,000 distinct TCR beta clonotypes were identified. Naive TCR beta clonotypes were estimated from low-frequency clonotypes matched to each donor's FACS-determined naive share, without sorting.

The TCR was taken from a boy under 18 in good health. The chain joins TRBV9 to TRBJ2-1, with TRBD2 tentatively as D gene (6 bases match). The J call may be in error: the DNA end matches TRBJ2-5 better. Source material: blood. CDR3 loop: CASSTGVGVGGNTQYF. DNA sequence: TGTGCCAGCAGCACCGGCGTGGGGGTTGGGGGGAACACCCAGTACTTC.